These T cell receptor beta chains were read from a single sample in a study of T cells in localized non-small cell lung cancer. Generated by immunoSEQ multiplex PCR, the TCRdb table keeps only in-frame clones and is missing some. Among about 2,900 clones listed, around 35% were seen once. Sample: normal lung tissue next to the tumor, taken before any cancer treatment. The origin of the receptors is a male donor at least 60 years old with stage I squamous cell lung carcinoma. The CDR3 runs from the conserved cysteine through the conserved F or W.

CASRSGWEDTEAFF | TRBJ1-1 | TRBV5-1
CASSQTGTGGNEQFF | TRBJ2-1 | TRBV4-1
CASSIYMNTEAFF | TRBJ1-1 | TRBV19
CAWSRGIGTEAFF | TRBJ1-1 | TRBV30
CATTSGQGINEQYF | TRBJ2-7 | TRBV15
CASSLETGTETQYF | TRBJ2-5 | TRBV11-3
CASSLNGVADTQYF | TRBJ2-3 | TRBV11-3
CASSPGRGAGNTIYF | TRBJ1-3 | TRBV6-8
CAWATGTGSYEQYF | TRBJ2-7 | TRBV30
CASSPLKADSYNEQFF | TRBJ2-1 | TRBV6-9
CASSRQGFNTGELFF | TRBJ2-2 | TRBV19
CASRDRVETQYF | TRBJ2-5 | TRBV19
CASKLSTDTQYF | TRBJ2-3 | TRBV12-5
CASSSRTGEEQYF | TRBJ2-7 | TRBV25-1
CAWSQGPANYNSPLHF | TRBJ1-6 | TRBV30
CAISPQEGSNQPQHF | TRBJ1-5 | TRBV6-8
CASRLPEGMNTEAFF | TRBJ1-1 | TRBV19
CASSIRIGLDGNTIYF | TRBJ1-3 | TRBV19
CASSEAYTDTQYF | TRBJ2-3 | TRBV19
CASSPPSTEAFF | TRBJ1-1 | TRBV28
CASMGDNIYGYTF | TRBJ1-2 | TRBV19
CAWSGQGNQPQHF | TRBJ1-5 | TRBV30
CASRPRHYEQYF | TRBJ2-7 | TRBV6-8
CASIVQGGRNTIYF | TRBJ1-3 | TRBV9
CASSFGATNEEQYF | TRBJ2-7 | TRBV28
CASSQVWMDLMGEQYF | TRBJ2-7 | TRBV4-1
CASGWRTDEAFF | TRBJ1-1 | TRBV12-5
CASSYVQGGGYTF | TRBJ1-2 | TRBV6-8
CASRSGTFGELFF | TRBJ2-2 | TRBV6-8
CASSLVSGRVYEQYF | TRBJ2-7 | TRBV11-3
CAAALGGTYEQYF | TRBJ2-7 | TRBV10-3